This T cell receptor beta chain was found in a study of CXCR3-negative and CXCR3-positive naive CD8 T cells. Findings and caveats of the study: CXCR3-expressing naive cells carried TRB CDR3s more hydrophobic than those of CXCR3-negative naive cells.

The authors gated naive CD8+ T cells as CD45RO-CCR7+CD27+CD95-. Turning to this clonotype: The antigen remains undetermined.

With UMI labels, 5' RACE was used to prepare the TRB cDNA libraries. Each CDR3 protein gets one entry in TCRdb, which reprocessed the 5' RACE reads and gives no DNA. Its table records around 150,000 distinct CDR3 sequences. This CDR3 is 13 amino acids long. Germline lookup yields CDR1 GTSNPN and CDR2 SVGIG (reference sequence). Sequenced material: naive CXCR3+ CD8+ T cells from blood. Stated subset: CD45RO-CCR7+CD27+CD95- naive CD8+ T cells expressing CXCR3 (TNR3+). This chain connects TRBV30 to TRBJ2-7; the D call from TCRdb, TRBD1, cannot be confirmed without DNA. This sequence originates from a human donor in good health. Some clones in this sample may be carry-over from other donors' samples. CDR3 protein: CAWRGDRDYEQYF. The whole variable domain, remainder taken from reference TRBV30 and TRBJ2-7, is SQTIHQWPATLVQPVGSPLSLECTVEGTSNPNLYWYRQAAGRGLQLLFYSVGIGQISSEVPQNLSASRPQDRQFILSSKKLLLSDSGFYLCAWRGDRDYEQYFGPGTRLTVT.